The source of this T cell receptor beta chain is a study of response to subunit inactivated influenza vaccine. The germline V gene encodes CDR1 MNHNY and CDR2 SVGAGI (reference sequence). Trimming took 0 bases from V and 8 from J, leaving 5 bases between them. The CDR3 is 12 amino acids. TCRdb reanalysed the RT-PCR reads using MiXCR and keeps one entry per CDR3 protein. The sample holds about 540,000 distinct CDR3 sequences, 20% to 25% seen once. A further study also used this sample, focusing on T cells expressing NK-cell markers. This second report adds: UMI-tagged 5'RACE template switching yielded the TCR beta cDNA.

V usage is TRBV6-6 and J usage is TRBJ2-4; D is undetermined. The sequencing used CD4+ T cells sorted from PBMCs, collected approximately 13 days after vaccination. The sequence came from a man between 45 and 60 years old who received an inactivated influenza vaccine. Written as DNA, the CDR3 is TGTGCCAGCAGTTACTCGGACCACATTCAGTACTTC. As protein: CASSYSDHIQYF.